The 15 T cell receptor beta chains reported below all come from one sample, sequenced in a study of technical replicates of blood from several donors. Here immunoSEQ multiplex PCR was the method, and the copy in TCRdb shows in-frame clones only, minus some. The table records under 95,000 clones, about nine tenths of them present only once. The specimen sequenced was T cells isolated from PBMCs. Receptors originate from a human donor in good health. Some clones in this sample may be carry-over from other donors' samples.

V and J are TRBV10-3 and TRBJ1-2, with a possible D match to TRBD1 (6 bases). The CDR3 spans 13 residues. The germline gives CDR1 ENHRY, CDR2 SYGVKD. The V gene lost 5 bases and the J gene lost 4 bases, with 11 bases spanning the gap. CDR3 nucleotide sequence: TGTGCCATCAGTCCACAGGGTCCCTATGGCTACACCTTC. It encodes CAISPQGPYGYTF.

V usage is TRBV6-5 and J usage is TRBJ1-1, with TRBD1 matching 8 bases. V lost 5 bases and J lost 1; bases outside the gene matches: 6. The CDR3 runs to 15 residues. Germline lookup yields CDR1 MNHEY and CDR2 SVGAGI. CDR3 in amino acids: CASSHAGTGNTEAFF. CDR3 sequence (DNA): TGTGCCAGCAGTCACGCCGGGACAGGGAACACTGAAGCTTTCTTT.

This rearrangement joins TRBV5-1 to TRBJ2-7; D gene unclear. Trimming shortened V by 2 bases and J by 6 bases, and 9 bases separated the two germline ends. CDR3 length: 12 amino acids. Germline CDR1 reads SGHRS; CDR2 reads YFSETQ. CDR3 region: CASSLTPGEQYF. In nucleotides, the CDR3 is TGCGCCAGCAGCTTAACCCCGGGCGAGCAGTACTTC.

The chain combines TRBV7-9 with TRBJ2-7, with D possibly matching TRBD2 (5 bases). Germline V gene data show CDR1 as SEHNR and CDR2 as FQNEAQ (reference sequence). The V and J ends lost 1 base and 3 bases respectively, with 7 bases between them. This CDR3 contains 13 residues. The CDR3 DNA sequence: TGTGCCAGCAGCTTAGTAGCGAACTACGAGCAGTACTTC. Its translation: CASSLVANYEQYF.

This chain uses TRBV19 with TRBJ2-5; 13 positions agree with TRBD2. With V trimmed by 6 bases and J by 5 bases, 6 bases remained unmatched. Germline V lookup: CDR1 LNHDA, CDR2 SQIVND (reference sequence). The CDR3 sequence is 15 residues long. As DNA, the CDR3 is TGTGCCAGTAGCCAACTAGCGGGAGGGCCCGAGACCCAGTACTTC. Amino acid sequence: CASSQLAGGPETQYF.

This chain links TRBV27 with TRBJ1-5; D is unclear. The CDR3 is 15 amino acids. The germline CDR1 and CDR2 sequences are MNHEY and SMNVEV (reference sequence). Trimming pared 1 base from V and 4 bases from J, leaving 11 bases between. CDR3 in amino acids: CASSLLPGSNQPQHF. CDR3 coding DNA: TGTGCCAGCAGTTTATTACCGGGTTCAAATCAGCCCCAGCATTTT.

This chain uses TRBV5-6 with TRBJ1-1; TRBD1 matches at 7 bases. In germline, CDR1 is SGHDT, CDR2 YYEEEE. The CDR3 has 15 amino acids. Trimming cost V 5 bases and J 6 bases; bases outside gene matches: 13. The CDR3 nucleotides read TGTGCCAGCAGTTTCTCCGACAGGGACGGCGCTGAAGCTTTCTTT. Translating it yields CASSFSDRDGAEAFF.

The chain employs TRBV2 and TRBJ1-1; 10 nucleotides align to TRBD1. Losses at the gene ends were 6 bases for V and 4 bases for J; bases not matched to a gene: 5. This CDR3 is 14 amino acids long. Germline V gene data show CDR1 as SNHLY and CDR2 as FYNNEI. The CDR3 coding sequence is TGTGCCAGCAGCCCCGGGACAGGGGCCACTGAAGCTTTCTTT. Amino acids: CASSPGTGATEAFF.

CDR3 loop: CASSQTGGSPGELFF. The CDR3 DNA reads TGTGCCAGCTCACAGACAGGGGGTTCGCCCGGGGAGCTGTTTTTT. This sequence joins TRBV18 and TRBJ2-2; 9 nucleotides match TRBD1. The germline V gene encodes CDR1 KGHSH and CDR2 LQKENI. The ends lost 4 bases at V and 6 bases at J; junction bases unmatched: 6. The CDR3 contains 15 residues.

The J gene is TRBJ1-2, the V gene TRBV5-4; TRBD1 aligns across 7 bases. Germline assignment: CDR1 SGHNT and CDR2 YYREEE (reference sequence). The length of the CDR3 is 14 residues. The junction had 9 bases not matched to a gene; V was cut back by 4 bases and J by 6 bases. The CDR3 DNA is TGTGCCAGCAGCCCCGACAGGGACGGGCATGGCTACACCTTC. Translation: CASSPDRDGHGYTF.

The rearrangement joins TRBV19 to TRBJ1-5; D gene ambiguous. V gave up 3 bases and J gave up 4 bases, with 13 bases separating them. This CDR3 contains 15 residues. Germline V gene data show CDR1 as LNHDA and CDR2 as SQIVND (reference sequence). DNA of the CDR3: TGTGCCAGTAGTATGGGCAGAGAATTAAATCAGCCCCAGCATTTT. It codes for CASSMGRELNQPQHF.

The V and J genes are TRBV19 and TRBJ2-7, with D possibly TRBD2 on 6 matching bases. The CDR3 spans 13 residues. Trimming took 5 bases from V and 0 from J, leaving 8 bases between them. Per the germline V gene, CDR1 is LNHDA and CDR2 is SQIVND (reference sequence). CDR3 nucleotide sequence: TGTGCCAGTAGTGGGGGGAGCTCCTACGAGCAGTACTTC. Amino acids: CASSGGSSYEQYF.

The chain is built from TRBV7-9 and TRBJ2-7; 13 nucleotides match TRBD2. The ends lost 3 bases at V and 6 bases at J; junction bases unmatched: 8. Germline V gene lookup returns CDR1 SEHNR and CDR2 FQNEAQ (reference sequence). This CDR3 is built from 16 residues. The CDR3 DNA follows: TGTGCCAGCAGCTTTTCACTAGCGGGAGGGGGACGCGAGCAGTACTTC. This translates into CASSFSLAGGGREQYF.

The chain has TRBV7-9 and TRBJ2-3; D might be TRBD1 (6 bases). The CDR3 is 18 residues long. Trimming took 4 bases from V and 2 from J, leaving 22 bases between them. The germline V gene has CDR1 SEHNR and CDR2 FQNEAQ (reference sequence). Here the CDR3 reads CASSSEGGWRPSTDTQYF. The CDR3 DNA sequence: TGTGCCAGCAGCTCCGAAGGGGGATGGCGTCCCTCCACAGATACGCAGTATTTT.

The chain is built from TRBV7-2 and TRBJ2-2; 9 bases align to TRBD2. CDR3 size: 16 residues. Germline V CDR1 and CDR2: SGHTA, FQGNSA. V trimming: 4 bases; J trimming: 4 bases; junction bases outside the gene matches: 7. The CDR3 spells CASSSTSGLFTGELFF. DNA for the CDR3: TGTGCCAGCAGCTCGACTAGCGGTCTTTTCACCGGGGAGCTGTTTTTT.